A selection of T cell receptor beta chains follows, all from one sample in a study of cytomegalovirus exposure and HLA in healthy donors. Clones were read by immunoSEQ multiplex PCR, and TCRdb kept only the in-frame ones, dropping some. The sample lists fewer than 200,000 clones, 81% occurring once. The specimen sequenced was PBMCs. These receptors were taken from a man aged 35-49 years in good health and CMV-seropositive. Both conserved end residues are part of each CDR3. D genes are given only for firm matches. Clone size appears in some rows only: once, few, many, or a class for an expanded clone.

d_call clone_size j_call v_call cdr3_aa cdr3_nt
TRBD1 NA TRBJ2-2 TRBV7-3 CASSRAGGTGELFF TGTGCCAGCAGCCGCGCAGGGGGCACCGGGGAGCTGTTTTTT
NA NA TRBJ2-7 TRBV6-1 CASSGGPTRQYF TGTGCCAGCAGTGGCGGGCCTACGAGGCAGTACTTC
TRBD2 NA TRBJ2-7 TRBV7-2 CASSLASGGIYEQYF TGTGCCAGCAGCTTAGCTAGCGGGGGGATCTACGAGCAGTACTTC
TRBD2 NA TRBJ2-1 TRBV9 CASSVGDYRGYEQFF TGTGCCAGCAGCGTAGGGGACTACCGGGGGTATGAGCAGTTCTTC
NA NA TRBJ1-5 TRBV15 CATSSMQGYSNQPQHF TGTGCCACCAGCAGCATGCAGGGGTATAGCAATCAGCCCCAGCATTTT
TRBD2 NA TRBJ2-1 TRBV19 CASSPGGVHNEQFF TGTGCCAGTAGTCCGGGAGGGGTCCACAATGAGCAGTTCTTC
NA NA TRBJ2-7 TRBV7-2 CASSSRQAHYEQYF TGTGCCAGCAGCTCGAGACAGGCGCACTACGAGCAGTACTTC
NA NA TRBJ2-5 TRBV6-6 CASSYFGEETQYF TGTGCCAGCAGTTACTTTGGAGAAGAGACCCAGTACTTC
TRBD1 few TRBJ1-5 TRBV2 CASSYLDRRNQPQHF TGTGCCAGCAGTTATTTGGACAGGCGCAATCAGCCCCAGCATTTT
TRBD2 few TRBJ2-3 TRBV19 CASSPLAGGYTDTQYF TGTGCCAGTAGTCCGCTAGCGGGGGGATACACAGATACGCAGTATTTT
TRBD2 NA TRBJ2-1 TRBV15 CATSGGSDFEQFF TGTGCCACCAGCGGCGGGAGCGATTTTGAGCAGTTCTTC
NA NA TRBJ2-4 TRBV5-8 CASSTEEWGENIQYF TGTGCCAGCAGCACTGAGGAGTGGGGGGAAAACATTCAGTACTTC
TRBD1 once TRBJ1-5 TRBV5-5 CASSLTGGATQPQHF TGTGCCAGCAGCCTCACAGGGGGCGCGACTCAGCCCCAGCATTTT
TRBD1 NA TRBJ1-4 TRBV4-1 CASSPPDREKLFF TGCGCCAGCAGCCCCCCGGACAGGGAAAAACTGTTTTTT
NA NA TRBJ1-3 TRBV18 CASSPPGGYRLLGNTIYF TGTGCCAGCTCACCACCGGGAGGTTACAGGCTGCTTGGAAACACCATATATTTT
NA NA TRBJ2-7 TRBV18 CASSPNFGVTYEQYF TGTGCCAGCTCACCAAATTTCGGGGTAACCTACGAGCAGTACTTC
NA NA TRBJ2-5 TRBV5-1 CASSLTGLQETQYF TGCGCCAGCAGCTTGACGGGTCTCCAAGAGACCCAGTACTTC
NA NA TRBJ1-1 TRBV29-1 CSVKQGAVNTEAFF TGCAGCGTTAAACAGGGAGCAGTGAACACTGAAGCTTTCTTT
NA NA TRBJ2-3 TRBV27 CASSLRGSTDTQYF TGTGCCAGCAGTTTACGAGGTAGCACAGATACGCAGTATTTT
NA NA TRBJ2-3 TRBV7-9 CSSSLARAGAGRAQYF TGTTCCAGCAGCTTAGCGCGGGCGGGGGCCGGTCGGGCGCAGTATTTT